This entry features one T cell receptor beta chain sequence. The data were obtained in a study of blood T cell repertoires in COVID-19. As originally analysed: Reference gene primer amplification gave estimated nucleated cell counts. Measured with immunoSEQ multiplex PCR; TCRdb has only the in-frame clones, and not every one. V and J calls and clone size are as listed in that table; D and trimming were resolved from the DNA. The sample includes around 190,000 clones, approximately 88% seen only once; the top ten take about 9.4%. The clonotype was recovered from a man aged 18 to 30 with acute COVID-19. Sample: PBMCs or T cells enriched from blood (not recorded which).

The CDR3 loop is CASSQAGTGYGYTF. The DNA of the CDR3 is TGTGCCAGCTCCCAAGCCGGGACAGGGTATGGCTACACCTTC. The chain has TRBV28 and TRBJ1-2; the match to TRBD1 covers 9 bases. Unmatched junction bases numbered 9, after V lost 8 bases and J lost 5 bases. Looked up from germline, CDR1 is MDHEN and CDR2 is SYDVKM. The CDR3 loop spans 14 amino acids.